This T cell receptor (beta chain) was sequenced for a study of blood T cell repertoires in COVID-19. Background on the study: Sample material is recorded as cDNA or gDNA derived from T cells, B-cell-depleted T cells, or PBMCs.

In the original processing: Amplified reference gene primers provided the basis for estimating nucleated cell counts. Libraries were prepared by immunoSEQ multiplex PCR; TCRdb keeps only in-frame clonotypes and omits some of them. D and trimming were read from the DNA, whereas the V and J calls and clone size are those reported in that table. The sample shows some 230,000 clones, just under 85% of them seen only once. The CDR3 extends over 14 amino acids. Trimming took off 0 bases at V and 5 bases at J, with 10 bases between the two ends. Germline CDR1 is ENHRY and CDR2 is SYGVKD. Sequenced sample: PBMCs or T cells enriched from blood (not recorded which). The rearrangement uses TRBV10-3 and TRBJ1-1, with D maybe TRBD1 (6 bases). This sequence was found in a man aged 35-49 years who had recovered from COVID-19. CDR3 sequence: CAISESGGRTEAFF. In DNA form, the CDR3 reads TGTGCCATCAGTGAGTCAGGGGGTCGAACTGAAGCTTTCTTT.